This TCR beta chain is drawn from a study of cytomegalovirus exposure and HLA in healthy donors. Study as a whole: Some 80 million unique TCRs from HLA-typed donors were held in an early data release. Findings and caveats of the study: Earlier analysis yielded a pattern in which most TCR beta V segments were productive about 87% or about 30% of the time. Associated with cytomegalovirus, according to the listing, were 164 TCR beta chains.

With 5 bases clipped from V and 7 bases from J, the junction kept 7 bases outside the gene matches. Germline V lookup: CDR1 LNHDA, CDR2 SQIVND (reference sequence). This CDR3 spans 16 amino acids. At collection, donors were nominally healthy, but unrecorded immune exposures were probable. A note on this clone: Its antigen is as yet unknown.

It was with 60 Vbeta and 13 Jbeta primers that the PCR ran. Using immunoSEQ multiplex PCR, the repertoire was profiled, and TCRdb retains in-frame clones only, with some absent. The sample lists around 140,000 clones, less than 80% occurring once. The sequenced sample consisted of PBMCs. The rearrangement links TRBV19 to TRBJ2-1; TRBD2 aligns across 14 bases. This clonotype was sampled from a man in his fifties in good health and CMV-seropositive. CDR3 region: CASSVGTSGRWNEQFF. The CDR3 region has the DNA TGTGCCAGTAGTGTTGGGACTAGCGGGAGATGGAATGAGCAGTTCTTC. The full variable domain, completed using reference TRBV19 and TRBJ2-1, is DGGITQSPKYLFRKEGQNVTLSCEQNLNHDAMYWYRQDPGQGLRLIYYSQIVNDFQKGDIAEGYSVSREKKESFPLTVTSAQKNPTAFYLCASSVGTSGRWNEQFFGPGTRLTVL.